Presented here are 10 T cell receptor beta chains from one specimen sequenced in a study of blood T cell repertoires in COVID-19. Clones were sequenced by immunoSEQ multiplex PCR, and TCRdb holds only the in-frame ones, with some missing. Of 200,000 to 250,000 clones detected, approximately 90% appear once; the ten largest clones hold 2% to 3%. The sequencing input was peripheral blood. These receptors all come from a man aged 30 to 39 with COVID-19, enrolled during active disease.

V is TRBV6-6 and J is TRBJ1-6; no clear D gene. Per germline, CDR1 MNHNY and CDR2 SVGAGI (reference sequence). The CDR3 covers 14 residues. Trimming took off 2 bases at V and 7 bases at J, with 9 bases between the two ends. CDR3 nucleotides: TGTGCCAGCAGTTACGAGGGTACCAATTCACCCCTCCACTTT. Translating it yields CASSYEGTNSPLHF.

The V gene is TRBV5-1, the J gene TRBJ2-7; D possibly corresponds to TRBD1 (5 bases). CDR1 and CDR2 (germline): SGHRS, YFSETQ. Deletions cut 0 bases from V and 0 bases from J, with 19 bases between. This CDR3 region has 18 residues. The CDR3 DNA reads TGCGCCAGCAGCTTGGGATCTCGTTCAAGGGGCCTCTCCTACGAGCAGTACTTC. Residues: CASSLGSRSRGLSYEQYF.

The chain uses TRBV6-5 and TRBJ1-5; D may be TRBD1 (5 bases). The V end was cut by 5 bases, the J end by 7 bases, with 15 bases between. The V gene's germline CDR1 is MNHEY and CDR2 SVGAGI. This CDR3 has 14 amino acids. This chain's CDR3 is CASSLQGIGQPQHF. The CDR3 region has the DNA TGTGCCAGCAGTCTGCAGGGAATAGGGCAGCCCCAGCATTTT.

For the CDR3, the DNA is TGTGCCTGGAGTATACTAAGGACAGGGAACCCCTATGGCTACACCTTC. Amino acid sequence: CAWSILRTGNPYGYTF. The chain has TRBV30 and TRBJ1-2; 8 bases agree with TRBD1. The CDR3 spans 16 residues. Germline V lookup: CDR1 GTSNPN, CDR2 SVGIG (reference sequence). Trimming cost V 2 bases and J 4 bases; bases outside gene matches: 12.

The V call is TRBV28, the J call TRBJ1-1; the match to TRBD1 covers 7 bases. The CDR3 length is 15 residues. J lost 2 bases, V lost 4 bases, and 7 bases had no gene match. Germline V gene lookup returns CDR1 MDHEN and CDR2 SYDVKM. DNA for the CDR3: TGTGCCAGCAGTTCCTACAGGGGTGGTAACACTGAAGCTTTCTTT. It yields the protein CASSSYRGGNTEAFF.

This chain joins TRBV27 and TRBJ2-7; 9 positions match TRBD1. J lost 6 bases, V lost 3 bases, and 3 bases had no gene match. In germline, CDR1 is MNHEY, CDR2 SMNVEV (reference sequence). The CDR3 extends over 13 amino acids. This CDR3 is CASSLGQGTEQYF. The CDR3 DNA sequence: TGTGCCAGCAGTTTGGGACAGGGAACCGAGCAGTACTTC.

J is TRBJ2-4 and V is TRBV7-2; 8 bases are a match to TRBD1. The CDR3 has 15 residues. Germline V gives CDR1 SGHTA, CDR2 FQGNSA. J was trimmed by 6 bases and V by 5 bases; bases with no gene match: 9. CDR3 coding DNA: TGTGCCAGCAGCCCCCAGGACAGGGCTGGAAACATTCAGTACTTC. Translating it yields CASSPQDRAGNIQYF.

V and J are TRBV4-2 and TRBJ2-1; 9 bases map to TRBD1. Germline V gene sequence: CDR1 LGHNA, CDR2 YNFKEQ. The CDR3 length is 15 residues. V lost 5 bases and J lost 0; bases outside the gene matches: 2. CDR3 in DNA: TGTGCCAGCAGCGCGGGACAGGGCTCCTACAATGAGCAGTTCTTC. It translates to CASSAGQGSYNEQFF.

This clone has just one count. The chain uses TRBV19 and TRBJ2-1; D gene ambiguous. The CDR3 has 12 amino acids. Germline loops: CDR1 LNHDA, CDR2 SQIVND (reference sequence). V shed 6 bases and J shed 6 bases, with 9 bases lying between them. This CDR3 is CASSTVSNEQFF. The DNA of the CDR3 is TGTGCCAGTAGCACGGTAAGCAATGAGCAGTTCTTC.

CDR3 region: CASSLGQGMVYEQYF. The CDR3 DNA reads TGTGCCAGCAGTTTGGGGCAGGGGATGGTCTACGAGCAGTACTTC. The chain uses TRBV27 and TRBJ2-7, with a tentative D call TRBD1 (6 bases). V was clipped by 3 bases and J by 3 bases, with 15 bases between them. The germline V gene has CDR1 MNHEY and CDR2 SMNVEV (reference sequence). This CDR3 region has 15 residues.